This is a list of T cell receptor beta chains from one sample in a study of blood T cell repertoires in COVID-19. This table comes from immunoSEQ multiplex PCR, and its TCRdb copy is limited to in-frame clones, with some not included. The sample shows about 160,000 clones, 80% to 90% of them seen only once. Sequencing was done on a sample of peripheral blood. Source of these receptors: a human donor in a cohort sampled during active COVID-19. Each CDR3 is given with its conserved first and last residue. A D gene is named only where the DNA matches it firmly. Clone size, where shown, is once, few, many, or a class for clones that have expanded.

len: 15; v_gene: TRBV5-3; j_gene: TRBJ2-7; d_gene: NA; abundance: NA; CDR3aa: CARTPRGDSSYEQYF; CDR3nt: TGTGCCAGAACCCCCCGCGGGGACAGCTCCTACGAGCAGTACTTC
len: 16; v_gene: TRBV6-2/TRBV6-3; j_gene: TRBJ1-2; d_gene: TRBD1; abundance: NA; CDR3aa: CASSATRDRGAYGYTF; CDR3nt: TGTGCCAGCAGTGCAACCCGGGACAGGGGAGCCTATGGCTACACCTTC
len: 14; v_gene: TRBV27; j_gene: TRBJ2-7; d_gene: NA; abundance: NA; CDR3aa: CASSLSWGHYEQYF; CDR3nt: TGTGCCAGCAGTTTATCCTGGGGGCACTACGAGCAGTACTTC
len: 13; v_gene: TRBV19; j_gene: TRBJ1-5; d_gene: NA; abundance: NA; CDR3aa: CASTRFGNQPQHF; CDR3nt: TGTGCCAGTACCAGGTTCGGTAATCAGCCCCAGCATTTT
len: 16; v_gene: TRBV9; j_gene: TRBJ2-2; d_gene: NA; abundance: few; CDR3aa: CASSAGTSFIVRELFF; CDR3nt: TGTGCCAGCAGCGCCGGGACATCATTCATCGTCCGGGAGCTGTTTTTT
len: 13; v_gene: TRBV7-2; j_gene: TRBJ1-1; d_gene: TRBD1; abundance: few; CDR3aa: CASSFTGVTEAFF; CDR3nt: TGTGCCAGCAGCTTTACAGGGGTAACTGAAGCTTTCTTT
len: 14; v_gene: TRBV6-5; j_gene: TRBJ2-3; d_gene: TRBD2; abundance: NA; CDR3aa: CASRDRAGGDTQYF; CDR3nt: TGTGCCAGCAGAGATAGAGCGGGAGGAGATACGCAGTATTTT
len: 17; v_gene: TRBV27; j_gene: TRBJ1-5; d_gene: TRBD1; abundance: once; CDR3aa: CASSLSGQGLGSQPQHF; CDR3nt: TGTGCCAGCAGTTTATCGGGACAGGGGTTGGGAAGTCAGCCCCAGCATTTT
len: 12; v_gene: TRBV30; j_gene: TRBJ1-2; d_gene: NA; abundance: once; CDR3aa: CAWSATENGYTF; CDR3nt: TGTGCCTGGAGTGCGACAGAGAATGGCTACACCTTC
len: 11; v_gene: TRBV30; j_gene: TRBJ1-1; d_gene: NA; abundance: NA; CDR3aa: CAWFEGTEAFF; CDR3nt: TGTGCCTGGTTTGAGGGCACTGAAGCTTTCTTT
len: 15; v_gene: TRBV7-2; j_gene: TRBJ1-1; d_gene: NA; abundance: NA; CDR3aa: CASSPQTGMNTEAFF; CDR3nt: TGTGCCAGCAGCCCCCAGACAGGCATGAACACTGAAGCTTTCTTT
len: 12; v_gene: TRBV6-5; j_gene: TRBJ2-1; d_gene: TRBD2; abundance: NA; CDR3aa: CASSRTSYEQFF; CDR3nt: TGTGCCAGCAGCCGGACTAGCTATGAGCAGTTCTTC
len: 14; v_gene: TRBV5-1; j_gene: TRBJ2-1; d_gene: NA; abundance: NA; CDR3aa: CASSLATGINEQFF; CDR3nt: TGCGCCAGCAGCTTGGCAACGGGGATAAATGAGCAGTTCTTC
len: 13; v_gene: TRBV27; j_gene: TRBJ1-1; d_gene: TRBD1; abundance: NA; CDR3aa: CASKTGVYTEAFF; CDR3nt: TGTGCCAGCAAGACAGGGGTGTACACTGAAGCTTTCTTT
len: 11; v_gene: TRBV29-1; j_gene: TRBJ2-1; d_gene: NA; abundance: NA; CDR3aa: CSGGVGGEQFF; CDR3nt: TGCAGCGGGGGCGTCGGCGGTGAGCAGTTCTTC
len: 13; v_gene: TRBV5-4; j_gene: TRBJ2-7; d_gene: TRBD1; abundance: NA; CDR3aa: CASSLAQGYEQYF; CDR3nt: TGTGCCAGCAGCTTGGCACAGGGGTACGAGCAGTACTTC
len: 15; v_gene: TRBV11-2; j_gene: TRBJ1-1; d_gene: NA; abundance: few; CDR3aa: CASSLISGRIPEAFF; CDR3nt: TGTGCCAGCAGCTTAATTTCAGGGAGGATCCCTGAAGCTTTCTTT
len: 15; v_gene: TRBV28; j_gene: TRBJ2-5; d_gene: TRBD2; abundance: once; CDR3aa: CASSLTGGGQETQYF; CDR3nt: TGTGCCAGCAGTTTAACAGGCGGGGGACAAGAGACCCAGTACTTC
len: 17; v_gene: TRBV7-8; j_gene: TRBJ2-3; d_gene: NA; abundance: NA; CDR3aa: CASSLARGSGDRDTQYF; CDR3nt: TGTGCCAGCAGCTTAGCGCGAGGTAGCGGGGACAGAGATACGCAGTATTTT
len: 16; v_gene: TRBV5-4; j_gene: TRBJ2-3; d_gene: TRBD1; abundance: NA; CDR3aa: CASSLPRQGVPDTQYF; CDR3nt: TGTGCCAGCAGCTTGCCACGACAGGGGGTGCCAGATACGCAGTATTTT
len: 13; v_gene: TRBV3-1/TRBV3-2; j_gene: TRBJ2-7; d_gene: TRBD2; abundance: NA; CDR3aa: CASSQGLAGEQYF; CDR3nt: TGTGCCAGCAGCCAAGGACTAGCGGGCGAGCAGTACTTC
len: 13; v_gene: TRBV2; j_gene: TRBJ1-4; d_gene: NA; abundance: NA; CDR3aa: CASRGNRDEKLFF; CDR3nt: TGTGCCAGCAGGGGGAACAGGGATGAAAAACTGTTTTTT
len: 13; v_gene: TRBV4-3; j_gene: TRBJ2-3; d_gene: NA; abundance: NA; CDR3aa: CASSQQLVDTQYF; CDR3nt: TGCGCCAGCAGCCAACAATTAGTCGATACGCAGTATTTT
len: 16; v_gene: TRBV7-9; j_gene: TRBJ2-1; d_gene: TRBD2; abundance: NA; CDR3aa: CASSRGLAGGIYEQFF; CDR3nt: TGTGCCAGCAGCCGGGGACTAGCGGGGGGGATCTATGAGCAGTTCTTC
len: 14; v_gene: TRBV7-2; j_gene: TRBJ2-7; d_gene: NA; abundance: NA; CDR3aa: CASSFSQARYEQYF; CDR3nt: TGTGCCAGCAGCTTTTCACAGGCCCGCTACGAGCAGTACTTC
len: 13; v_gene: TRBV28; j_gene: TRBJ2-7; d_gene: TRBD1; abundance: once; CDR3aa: CASRRDRTYEQYF; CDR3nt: TGTGCCAGCCGACGGGACAGGACCTACGAGCAGTACTTC
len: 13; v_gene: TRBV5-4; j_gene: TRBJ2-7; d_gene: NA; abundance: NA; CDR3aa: CASSLAGGDEQYF; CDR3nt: TGTGCCAGCAGCTTGGCCGGTGGAGACGAGCAGTACTTC
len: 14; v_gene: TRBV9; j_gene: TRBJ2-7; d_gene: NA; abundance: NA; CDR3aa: CASSATGTPYEQYF; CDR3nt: TGTGCCAGCAGCGCCACCGGGACACCTTACGAGCAGTACTTC
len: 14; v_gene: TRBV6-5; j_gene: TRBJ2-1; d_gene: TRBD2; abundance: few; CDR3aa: CASRRLAGEHEQFF; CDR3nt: TGTGCCAGCAGGCGACTAGCGGGAGAGCATGAGCAGTTCTTC
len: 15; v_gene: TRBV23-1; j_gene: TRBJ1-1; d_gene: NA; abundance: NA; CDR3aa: CASSQSNRMNTEAFF; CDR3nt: TGCGCCAGCAGTCAATCGAACAGAATGAACACTGAAGCTTTCTTT
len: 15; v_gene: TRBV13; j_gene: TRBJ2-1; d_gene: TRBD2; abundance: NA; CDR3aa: CASSPGSSGRNEQFF; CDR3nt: TGTGCCAGCAGCCCCGGTTCTAGCGGGAGGAATGAGCAGTTCTTC
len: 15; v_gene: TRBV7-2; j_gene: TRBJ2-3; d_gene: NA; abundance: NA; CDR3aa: CASSYRDPSTDTQYF; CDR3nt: TGTGCCAGCAGCTACAGGGACCCTAGCACAGATACGCAGTATTTT
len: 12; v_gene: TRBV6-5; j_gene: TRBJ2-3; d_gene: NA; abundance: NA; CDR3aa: CAGRGRLDTQYF; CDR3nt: TGTGCCGGGCGTGGGCGTTTAGATACGCAGTATTTT
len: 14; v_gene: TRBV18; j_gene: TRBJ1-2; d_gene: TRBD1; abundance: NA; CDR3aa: CASSPAQGAHGYTF; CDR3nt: TGTGCCAGCTCACCAGCTCAGGGGGCGCACGGCTACACCTTC
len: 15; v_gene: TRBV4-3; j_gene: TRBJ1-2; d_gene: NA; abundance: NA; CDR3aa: CASSQLEGDNYGYTF; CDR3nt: TGCGCCAGCAGCCAACTTGAGGGGGACAACTATGGCTACACCTTC
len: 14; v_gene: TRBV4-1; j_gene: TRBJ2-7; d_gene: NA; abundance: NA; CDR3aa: CASSQGSGGYEQYF; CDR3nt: TGCGCCAGCAGCCAGGGGAGTGGCGGCTACGAGCAGTACTTC
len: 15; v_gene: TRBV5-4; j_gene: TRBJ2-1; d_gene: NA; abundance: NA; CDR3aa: CASSEGSTRNNEQFF; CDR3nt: TGTGCCAGCAGCGAAGGTAGTACGAGGAACAATGAGCAGTTCTTC
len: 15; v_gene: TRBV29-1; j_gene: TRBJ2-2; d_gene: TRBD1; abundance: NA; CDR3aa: CSVDPGTGGTGELFF; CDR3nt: TGCAGCGTTGACCCCGGGACAGGGGGTACCGGGGAGCTGTTTTTT